Listed below are T cell receptor beta chains from one sample, sequenced in a study of shared clonotypes between healthy human individuals. The table came from immunoSEQ multiplex PCR; TCRdb's copy has only in-frame clones and leaves some out. The table includes approximately 1.4 million clones, around 98% detected once. What was sequenced was naive CD4+ T cells sorted from blood. The receptors shown here come from a man younger than 45 in good health. Each CDR3 is given with its conserved first and last residue. D genes are given only for firm matches. Clone size is stated in some rows and not others, as once, few, many or a class when expanded.

j_gene,v_gene,d_gene,abundance,CDR3nt,CDR3aa
TRBJ1-1,TRBV6-6,TRBD1,NA,TGTGCCAGCAGTGCAGGGACAGGGATCATGAACACTGAAGCTTTCTTT,CASSAGTGIMNTEAFF
TRBJ1-2,TRBV9,NA,NA,TGTGCCAGCAGCCTCCCTCCCCACGAGGGCCGGGGCTACACCTTC,CASSLPPHEGRGYTF
TRBJ2-1,TRBV6-1,TRBD2,NA,TGTGCCAGCAGTGAAGTACTAGCGGGAGGTCGCCGGGAGCAGTTCTTC,CASSEVLAGGRREQFF
TRBJ1-5,TRBV10-2,NA,NA,TGCGCCAGCAGTGACCACAGGGAAACTCAGCCCCAGCATTTT,CASSDHRETQPQHF
TRBJ2-7,TRBV27,TRBD2,NA,TGTGCCAGCAGTTCTACCCATGGACTAGCGGGATTGACTCACGAGCAGTACTTC,CASSSTHGLAGLTHEQYF
TRBJ1-2,TRBV5-1,TRBD1,once,TGCGCCAGCAGCAACCGGGACAGTGGTAACTATGGCTACACCTTC,CASSNRDSGNYGYTF
TRBJ2-7,TRBV6-1,NA,NA,TGTGCCAGCAGTGCTTCCAGTTTGGGGTACGAGCAGTACTTC,CASSASSLGYEQYF
TRBJ2-3,TRBV7-2,NA,NA,TGTGCCAGCAGCTTCGGCGGTATGAGCACAGATACGCAGTATTTT,CASSFGGMSTDTQYF
TRBJ2-6,TRBV9,NA,NA,TGTGCCAGCAGCGTTGCCCTCGGGACTCGAGATTCTGGGGCCAACGTCCTGACTTTC,CASSVALGTRDSGANVLTF
TRBJ2-3,TRBV2,TRBD2,NA,TGTGCCAGCACTGAACAGGGACTAGCGGGAACAGATACGCAGTATTTT,CASTEQGLAGTDTQYF
TRBJ2-1,TRBV19,TRBD2,NA,TGTGCCAGTAGTAGGACTAGCGACACGTCCTACAATGAGCAGTTCTTC,CASSRTSDTSYNEQFF
TRBJ2-3,TRBV6-1,TRBD2,NA,TGTGCCAGCAATGGACTAGCGGACTACACAGATACGCAGTATTTT,CASNGLADYTDTQYF
TRBJ1-2,TRBV7-9,TRBD1,NA,TGTGCCAGCAGCTCCGACAGGGTCCGAAACTATGGCTACACCTTC,CASSSDRVRNYGYTF
TRBJ2-7,TRBV28,NA,once,TGTGCCAGCAGGGAAGGGACTCGGAAGGGGTACTTC,CASREGTRKGYF
TRBJ1-1,TRBV10-2,NA,NA,TGCGCCAGCACTGACAGTCGGGGGACTGAAGCTTTCTTT,CASTDSRGTEAFF
TRBJ2-5,TRBV14,TRBD1,NA,TGTGCCAGCAGCCTCTTTAGAGGGACAGGGAAAGAGACCCAGTACTTC,CASSLFRGTGKETQYF
TRBJ1-3,TRBV30,NA,NA,TGTGCCTGGAGTGTAGGGGTTGGGACAACGCGAGCCAACACCATATATTTT,CAWSVGVGTTRANTIYF
TRBJ2-3,TRBV7-2,NA,NA,TGTGCCAGCAGCCTCGAACTTGCTACGCAGTATTTT,CASSLELATQYF
TRBJ1-1,TRBV18,NA,NA,TGTGCCAGCTCACTACACCCCGCTAGGAACACTGAAGCTTTCTTT,CASSLHPARNTEAFF
TRBJ2-2,TRBV5-5,NA,NA,TGTGCCAGCAGCCAGGGGGGCCGGGAGCTGTTTTTT,CASSQGGRELFF
TRBJ2-3,TRBV19,NA,NA,TGTGCCAGTAACAGAGACGGCTCCACAGATACGCAGTATTTT,CASNRDGSTDTQYF
TRBJ1-5,TRBV15,TRBD1,NA,TGTGCCACCAGCAGTAGACAGGGCGATCAGCCCCAGCATTTT,CATSSRQGDQPQHF
TRBJ1-1,TRBV28,NA,NA,TGTGCCAGCAGCTCCCGGGACATAGGCACTGAAGCTTTCTTT,CASSSRDIGTEAFF
TRBJ1-4,TRBV28,NA,NA,TGTGCCAGTTCGGACAGTGCAACTAATGAAAAACTGTTTTTT,CASSDSATNEKLFF
TRBJ2-2,TRBV9,NA,NA,TGTGCCAGCAGCGTAGAGGGCGGGGAGCTGTTTTTT,CASSVEGGELFF
TRBJ1-1,TRBV19,NA,NA,TGTGCCAGTAGTAGTTGGACAAGGAACACTGAAGCTTTCTTT,CASSSWTRNTEAFF
TRBJ1-2,TRBV5-1,NA,NA,TGCGCCAGCAGGGGAGACCCAGCTAACTATGGCTACACCTTC,CASRGDPANYGYTF
TRBJ2-1,TRBV6-5,TRBD2,NA,TGTGCCAGCAGCCTCCTGGCGGGAGGGCCTAATGAGCAGTTCTTC,CASSLLAGGPNEQFF
TRBJ2-7,TRBV30,NA,NA,TGTGCCTGGAGTGTAGGGAGCTCCTACGAGCAGTACTTC,CAWSVGSSYEQYF
TRBJ2-7,TRBV28,TRBD1,NA,TGTGCCAGCAGAACCGACAGGGACGCACCCCCCTACGAGCAGTACTTC,CASRTDRDAPPYEQYF
TRBJ2-1,TRBV11-3,NA,NA,TGTGCCAGCAGCTTAGTCTCCCCTGGTGAGCAGTTCTTC,CASSLVSPGEQFF
TRBJ1-2,TRBV2,TRBD1,NA,TGTGCCAGCACACGGGACAGTCGTAACTATGGCTACACCTTC,CASTRDSRNYGYTF
TRBJ2-2,TRBV15,NA,NA,TGTGCCACCAGCAGAGGGCCCGCATCGAACACCGGGGAGCTGTTTTTT,CATSRGPASNTGELFF
TRBJ2-3,TRBV28,TRBD2,NA,TGTGCCAGCACCCGCCCTCTAGCGGGAAATACAGATACGCAGTATTTT,CASTRPLAGNTDTQYF
TRBJ2-7,TRBV7-6,NA,NA,TGTGCCAGCAGCTTAAACCAGGGATCCTACGAGCAGTACTTC,CASSLNQGSYEQYF
TRBJ1-1,TRBV25-1,NA,NA,TGTGCCAGCAGTGACCCGCGGGGAGACTACACTGAAGCTTTCTTT,CASSDPRGDYTEAFF
TRBJ1-1,TRBV11-2,NA,NA,TGTGCCAGCAGCTTGGAAGGGGTGATGAACACTGAAGCTTTCTTT,CASSLEGVMNTEAFF
TRBJ2-7,TRBV7-6,NA,NA,TGTGCCAGCAGCTCTCGGTCGACAGGCTGGGAGGAGGAGCAGTACTTC,CASSSRSTGWEEEQYF
TRBJ1-1,TRBV19,TRBD1,NA,TGTGCCAGTAGTGAAAGACAGGGGAATACTGAAGCTTTCTTT,CASSERQGNTEAFF
TRBJ2-3,TRBV7-2,TRBD2,NA,TGTGCCAGCAGCTTAAGGTCTGGGGGGGACACAGATACGCAGTATTTT,CASSLRSGGDTDTQYF